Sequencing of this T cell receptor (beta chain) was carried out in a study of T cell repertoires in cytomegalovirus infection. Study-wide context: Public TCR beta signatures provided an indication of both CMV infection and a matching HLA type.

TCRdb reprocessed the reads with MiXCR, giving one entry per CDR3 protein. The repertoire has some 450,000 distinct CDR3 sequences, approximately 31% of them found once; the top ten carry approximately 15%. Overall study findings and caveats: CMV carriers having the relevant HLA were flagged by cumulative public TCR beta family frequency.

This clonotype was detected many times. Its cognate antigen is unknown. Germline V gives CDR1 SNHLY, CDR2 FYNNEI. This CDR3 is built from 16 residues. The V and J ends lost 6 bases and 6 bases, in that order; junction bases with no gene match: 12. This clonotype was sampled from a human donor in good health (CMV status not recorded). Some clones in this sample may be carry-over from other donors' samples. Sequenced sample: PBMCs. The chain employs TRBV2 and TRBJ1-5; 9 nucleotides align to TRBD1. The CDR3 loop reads CASSAPGTGRGQPQHF. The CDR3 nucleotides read TGTGCCAGCAGCGCCCCCGGGACAGGGAGAGGTCAGCCCCAGCATTTT.